This T cell receptor beta chain derives from a study of CD8 T cells in Susac syndrome. TEMRA cells were enriched by FACS, while CD8+ and CD4+ T cells were obtained through a negative isolation that was performed magnetically. To note about this clonotype: Its specificity is not known.

The study's findings and limits: That the number of individuals in its TCR sequencing and HLA analysis was relatively small was acknowledged by the study.

CDR1 and CDR2 (germline): LNHDA, SQIVND (reference sequence). The length of the CDR3 is 13 residues. V lost 8 bases and J lost 8; bases outside the gene matches: 8. Random hexamers were used to reverse transcribe the RNA input (about 0.45 to 1 ug). The CDR3 of TCR beta was amplified by immunoSEQ multiplex PCR across 54 Vbeta and 13 Jbeta. TCRdb fed the immunoSEQ multiplex PCR reads into MiXCR, producing one record per CDR3 protein. The sample holds about 430,000 distinct CDR3 sequences, more than 80% seen once. The genes are TRBV19 and TRBJ1-4; TRBD1 agrees at 7 bases. The source of this sequence is a human donor with multiple sclerosis. Sequencing was performed on CD8+ T cells from PBMCs. The CDR3 spells CASSDRSGEKLFF. The CDR3 DNA sequence: TGTGCCAGTTCGGACAGGTCGGGCGAAAAACTGTTTTTT.